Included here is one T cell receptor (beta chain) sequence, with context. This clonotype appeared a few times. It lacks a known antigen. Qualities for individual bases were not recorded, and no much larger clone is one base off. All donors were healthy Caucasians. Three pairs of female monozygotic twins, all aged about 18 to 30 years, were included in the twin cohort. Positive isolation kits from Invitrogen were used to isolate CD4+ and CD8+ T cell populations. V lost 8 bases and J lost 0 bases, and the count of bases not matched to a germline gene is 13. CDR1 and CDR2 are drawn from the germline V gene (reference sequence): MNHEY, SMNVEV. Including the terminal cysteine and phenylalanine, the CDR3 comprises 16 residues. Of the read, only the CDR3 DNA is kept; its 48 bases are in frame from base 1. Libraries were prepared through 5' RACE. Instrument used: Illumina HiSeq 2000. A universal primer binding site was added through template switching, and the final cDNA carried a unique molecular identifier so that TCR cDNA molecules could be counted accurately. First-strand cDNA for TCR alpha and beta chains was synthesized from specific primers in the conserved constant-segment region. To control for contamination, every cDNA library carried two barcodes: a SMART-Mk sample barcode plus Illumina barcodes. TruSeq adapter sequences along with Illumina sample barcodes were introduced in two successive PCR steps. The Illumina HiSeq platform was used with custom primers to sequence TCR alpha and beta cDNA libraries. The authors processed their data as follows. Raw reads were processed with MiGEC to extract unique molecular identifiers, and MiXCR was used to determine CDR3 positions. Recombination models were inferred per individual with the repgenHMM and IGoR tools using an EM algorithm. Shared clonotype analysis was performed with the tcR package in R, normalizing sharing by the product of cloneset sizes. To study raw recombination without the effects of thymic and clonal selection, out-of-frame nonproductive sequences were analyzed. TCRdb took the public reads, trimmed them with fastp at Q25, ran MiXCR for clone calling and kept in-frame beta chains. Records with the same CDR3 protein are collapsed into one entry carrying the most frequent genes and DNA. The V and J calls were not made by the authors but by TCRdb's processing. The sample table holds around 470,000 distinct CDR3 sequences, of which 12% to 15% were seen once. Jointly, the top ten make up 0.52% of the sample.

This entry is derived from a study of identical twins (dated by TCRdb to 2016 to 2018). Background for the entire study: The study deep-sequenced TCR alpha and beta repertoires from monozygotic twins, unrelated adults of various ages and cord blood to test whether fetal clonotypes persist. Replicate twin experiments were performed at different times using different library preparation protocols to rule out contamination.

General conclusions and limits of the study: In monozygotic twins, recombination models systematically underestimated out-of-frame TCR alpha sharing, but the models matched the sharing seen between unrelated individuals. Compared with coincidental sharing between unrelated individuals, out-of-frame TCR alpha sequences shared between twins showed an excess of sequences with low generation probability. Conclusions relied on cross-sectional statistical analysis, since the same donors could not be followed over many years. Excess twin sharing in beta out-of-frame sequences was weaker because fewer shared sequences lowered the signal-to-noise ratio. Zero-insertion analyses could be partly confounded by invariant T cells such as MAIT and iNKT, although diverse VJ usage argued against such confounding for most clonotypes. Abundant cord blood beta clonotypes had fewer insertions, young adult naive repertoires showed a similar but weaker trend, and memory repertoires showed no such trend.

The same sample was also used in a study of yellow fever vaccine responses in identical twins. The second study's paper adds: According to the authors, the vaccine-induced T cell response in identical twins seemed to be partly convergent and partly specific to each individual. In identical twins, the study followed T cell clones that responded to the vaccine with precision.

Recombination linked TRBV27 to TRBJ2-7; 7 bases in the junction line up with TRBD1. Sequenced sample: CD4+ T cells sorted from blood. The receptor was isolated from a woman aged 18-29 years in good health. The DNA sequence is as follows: TGTGCCAGCCCCAGTCAACCCCGGGACAGCTCCTACGAGCAGTACTTC. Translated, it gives CASPSQPRDSSYEQYF.